These T cell receptor beta chains were read from a single sample in a study of identical twins. MiXCR, applied by TCRdb to the 5' RACE reads, yields one record per CDR3 protein. There are hundreds of thousands of distinct CDR3 sequences in the sample; 8.6% occur only once, and roughly 0.97% lies in the top ten. These records were also assigned to another study, of yellow fever vaccine responses in identical twins.

Source material: PBMCs. These receptors were taken from a woman under 30 in good health. CDR3s include the opening cysteine and the closing phenylalanine or tryptophan. The D gene is left open where the match is weak. The size of a clone is reported for some rows only, either as once, few or many, or as a class for expanded clones.

D gene	clone size	V gene	J gene	CDR3 DNA	CDR3 protein
TRBD2	.	TRBV3-1	TRBJ2-2	TGTGCCAGCAGCCCTCTGACTAGCGGTACAGCGAACACCGGGGAGCTGTTTTTT	CASSPLTSGTANTGELFF
TRBD2	many	TRBV5-1	TRBJ2-1	TGCGCCAGCAGCTTGTCCGGGACTAGCAGAAACAATGAGCAGTTCTTC	CASSLSGTSRNNEQFF
.	.	TRBV6-1	TRBJ1-2	TGTGCCAGGGGGGGGGAGGGCAGCAGCTATGGCTACACCTTC	CARGGEGSSYGYTF
TRBD2	.	TRBV28	TRBJ2-5	TGTGCCAGCAATCCCGGCGGGGGGGGAGAGACCCAGTACTTC	CASNPGGGGETQYF
.	.	TRBV20-1	TRBJ2-2	TGCAGTGCCCGGATCAGGGGCACGAACACCGGGGAGCTGTTTTTT	CSARIRGTNTGELFF
.	.	TRBV7-8	TRBJ2-2	TGTGCCAGCAGCTCCTCCCCGGTGGGGTCTTCAAACGGGGAGCTGTTTTTT	CASSSSPVGSSNGELFF
TRBD2	many	TRBV6-2/TRBV6-3	TRBJ2-5	TGTGCCAGCAGTTTAAGACTAGCGGACGGGGAGACCCAGTACTTC	CASSLRLADGETQYF
.	few	TRBV7-6	TRBJ2-2	TGTGCCAGCAGCTTAGAGGCGGATTACACCGGGGAGCTGTTTTTT	CASSLEADYTGELFF
TRBD1	few	TRBV25-1	TRBJ1-1	TGTGCCAGCAGTGGAACGGGAGTAGGGGGCCTCACTGAAGCTTTCTTT	CASSGTGVGGLTEAFF
.	few	TRBV15	TRBJ2-5	TGTGCCACCAGCAGAGATTATCGTAGCGGAAACCAAGAGACCCAGTACTTC	CATSRDYRSGNQETQYF
TRBD1	.	TRBV5-1	TRBJ2-7	TGCGCCAGCAGTTCTTCCTCCGGGACAGGGGGCTACGAGCAGTACTTC	CASSSSSGTGGYEQYF
.	few	TRBV9	TRBJ2-3	TGTGCCAGCAGCGTAGATGGAACAGATACGCAGTATTTT	CASSVDGTDTQYF
TRBD2	few	TRBV9	TRBJ2-2	TGTGCCAGCAGCGTAGCTTTTGGCGGGGGAGACACCGGGGAGCTGTTTTTT	CASSVAFGGGDTGELFF
TRBD2	.	TRBV27	TRBJ2-3	TGTGCCAGCAGTTCGACCTCTAGCGGGAGGGCCTCAGATACGCAGTATTTT	CASSSTSSGRASDTQYF
.	.	TRBV20-1	TRBJ2-7	TGCAGCGGACGGGGCTACCCTCACACCTACGAGCAGTACTTC	CSGRGYPHTYEQYF
.	few	TRBV5-1	TRBJ2-2	TGCGCCAGCAGCTTGATACCTATGGAATCCGGGGAGCTGTTTTTT	CASSLIPMESGELFF
.	.	TRBV3-1	TRBJ2-1	TGTGCCAGCAGCCCTCGGGGTAGTTCGCTCAATGAGCAGTTCTTC	CASSPRGSSLNEQFF
TRBD2	few	TRBV20-1	TRBJ2-2	TGCAGTGCTCCCCGGGAGGATACTACCGGGGAGCTGTTTTTT	CSAPREDTTGELFF
.	many	TRBV20-1	TRBJ2-2	TGCAGTGCTGGCGACATACTCAGCACCGGGGAGCTGTTTTTT	CSAGDILSTGELFF
TRBD2	many	TRBV11-1	TRBJ2-1	TGTGCCAGCAGCAAAACCTTTGGACTAGCGGGAGGCCACAATGAGCAGTTCTTC	CASSKTFGLAGGHNEQFF
.	.	TRBV5-5	TRBJ2-1	TGTGCCAGCAGCTTGAAGGGATTGCCGAGCTCCTACAATGAGCAGTTCTTC	CASSLKGLPSSYNEQFF
.	few	TRBV27	TRBJ2-6	TGTGCCAGCAGTTGGGACCCCGGGGCCAACGTCCTGACTTTC	CASSWDPGANVLTF
TRBD2	.	TRBV20-1	TRBJ2-1	TGCAGTGCTATAGGACTAGCGGCGAATGGGGATGAGCAGTTCTTC	CSAIGLAANGDEQFF
TRBD2	few	TRBV15	TRBJ2-2	TGTGCCACCAGCAGTGATGTAGCGGGAACCGGGGAGCTGTTTTTT	CATSSDVAGTGELFF
TRBD2	many	TRBV12-3/TRBV12-4	TRBJ2-7	TGTGCCAGCAGTTTGGAGGGACTAGCGGGAGAGCAGTACTTC	CASSLEGLAGEQYF
TRBD2	many	TRBV7-2	TRBJ2-1	TGTGCCAGCAGCTTCCGAGCGGGAGCAGACTACAATGAGCAGTTCTTC	CASSFRAGADYNEQFF
TRBD2	few	TRBV3-1	TRBJ2-5	TGTGCCAGCAGCCTCGGGACTAGCGGGAGGGCGGAGACCCAGTACTTC	CASSLGTSGRAETQYF
TRBD2	.	TRBV6-1	TRBJ2-2	TGTGCCAGCACCCAATGGGGGGGGGTCGACACCGGGGAGCTGTTTTTT	CASTQWGGVDTGELFF
.	many	TRBV4-2	TRBJ2-1	TGTGCCAGCAGCCAAGATTGGAGAGGGCGGAGTCTCTACAATGAGCAGTTCTTC	CASSQDWRGRSLYNEQFF
TRBD2	few	TRBV6-2/TRBV6-3	TRBJ2-1	TGTGCCAGCAGTTACTCGACTAGCTATGAGCAGTTCTTC	CASSYSTSYEQFF
.	.	TRBV20-1	TRBJ2-1	TGCAGTGCTAGCCTAACCCCAGGGCTTGAGCAGTTCTTC	CSASLTPGLEQFF
.	many	TRBV4-2	TRBJ1-4	TGTGCCAGCAGCCATTTTATCGGGGACGTAGAAAAACTGTTTTTT	CASSHFIGDVEKLFF
.	many	TRBV10-3	TRBJ2-5	TGTGCCATCAGTAACCCAGGCGCAGGGGGGGAGACCCAGTACTTC	CAISNPGAGGETQYF
TRBD2	many	TRBV12-3/TRBV12-4	TRBJ2-3	TGTGCCAGCAATTCCCTAGCGGGGGGTAGCACAGATACGCAGTATTTT	CASNSLAGGSTDTQYF
.	few	TRBV10-3	TRBJ2-7	TGTGCCATCAGTGAGTACAGGGTTCAGGACGAGCAGTACTTC	CAISEYRVQDEQYF
TRBD1	.	TRBV7-6	TRBJ1-6	TGTGCCAGCAGCTTAGTGGGACAGGGAGATTCACCCCTCCACTTT	CASSLVGQGDSPLHF
TRBD1	few	TRBV11-1	TRBJ2-6	TGTGCCAGCAGCCCAACGGACAGGGGGCTTGCTGGGGCCAACGTCCTGACTTTC	CASSPTDRGLAGANVLTF